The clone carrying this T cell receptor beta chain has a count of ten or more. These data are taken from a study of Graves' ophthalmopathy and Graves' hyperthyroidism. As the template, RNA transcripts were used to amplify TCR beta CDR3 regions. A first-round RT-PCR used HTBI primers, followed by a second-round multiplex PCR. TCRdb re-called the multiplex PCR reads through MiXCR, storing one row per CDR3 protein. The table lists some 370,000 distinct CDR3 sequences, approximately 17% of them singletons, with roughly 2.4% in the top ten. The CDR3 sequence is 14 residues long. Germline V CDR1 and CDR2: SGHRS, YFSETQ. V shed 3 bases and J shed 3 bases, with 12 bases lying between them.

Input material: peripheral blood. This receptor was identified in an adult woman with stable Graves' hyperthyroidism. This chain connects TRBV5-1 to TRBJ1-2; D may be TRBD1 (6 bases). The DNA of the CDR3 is TGCGCCAGCAGCTCCACTGACAGGCACTATGGCTACACCTTC. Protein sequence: CASSSTDRHYGYTF. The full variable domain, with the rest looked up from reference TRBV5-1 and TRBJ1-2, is KAGVTQTPRYLIKTRGQQVTLSCSPISGHRSVSWYQQTPGQGLQFLFEYFSETQRNKGNFPGRFSGRQFSNSRSEMNVSTLELGDSALYLCASSSTDRHYGYTFGSGTRLTVV.